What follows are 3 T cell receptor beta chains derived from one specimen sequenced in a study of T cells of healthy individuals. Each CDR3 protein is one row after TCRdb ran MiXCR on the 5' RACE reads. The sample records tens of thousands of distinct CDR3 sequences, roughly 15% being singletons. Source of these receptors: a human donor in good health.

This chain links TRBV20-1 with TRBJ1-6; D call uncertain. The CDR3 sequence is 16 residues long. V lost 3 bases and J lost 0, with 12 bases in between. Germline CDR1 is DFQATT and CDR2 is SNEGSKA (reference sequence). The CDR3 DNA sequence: TGCAGTGCTAGGCCCGCCTCCCTCTCCTATAATTCACCCCTCCACTTT. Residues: CSARPASLSYNSPLHF.

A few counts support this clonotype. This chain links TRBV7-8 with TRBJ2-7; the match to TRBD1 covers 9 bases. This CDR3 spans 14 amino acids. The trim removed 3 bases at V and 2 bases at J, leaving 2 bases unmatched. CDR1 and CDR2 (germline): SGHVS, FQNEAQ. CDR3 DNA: TGTGCCAGCAGCTTGGGACAGGGTACCTACGAGCAGTACTTC. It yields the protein CASSLGQGTYEQYF.

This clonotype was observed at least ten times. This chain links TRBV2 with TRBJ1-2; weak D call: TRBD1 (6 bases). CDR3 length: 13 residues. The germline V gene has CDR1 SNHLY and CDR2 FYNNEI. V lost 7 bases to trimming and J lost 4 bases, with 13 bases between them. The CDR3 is CASTSGQLYGYTF. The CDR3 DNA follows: TGTGCCAGCACCTCAGGACAGCTCTATGGCTACACCTTC.